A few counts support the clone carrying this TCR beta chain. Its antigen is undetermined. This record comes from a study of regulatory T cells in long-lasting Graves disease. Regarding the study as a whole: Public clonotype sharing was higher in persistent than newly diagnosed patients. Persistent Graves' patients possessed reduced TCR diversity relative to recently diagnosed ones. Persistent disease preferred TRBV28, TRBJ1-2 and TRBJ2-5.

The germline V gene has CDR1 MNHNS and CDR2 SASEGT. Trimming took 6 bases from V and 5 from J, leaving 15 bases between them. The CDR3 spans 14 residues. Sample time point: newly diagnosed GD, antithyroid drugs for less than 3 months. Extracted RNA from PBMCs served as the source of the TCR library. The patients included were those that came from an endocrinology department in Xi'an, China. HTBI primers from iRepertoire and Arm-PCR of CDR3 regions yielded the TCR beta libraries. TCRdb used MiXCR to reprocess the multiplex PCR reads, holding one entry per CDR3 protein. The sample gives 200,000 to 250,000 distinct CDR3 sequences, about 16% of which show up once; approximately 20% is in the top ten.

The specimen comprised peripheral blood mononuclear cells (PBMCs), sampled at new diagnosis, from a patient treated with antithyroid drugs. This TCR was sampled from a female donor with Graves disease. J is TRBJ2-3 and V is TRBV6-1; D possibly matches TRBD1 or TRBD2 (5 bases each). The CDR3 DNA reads TGTGCCAGCAGCCGGGACCAATCACAAGATACGCAGTATTTT. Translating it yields CASSRDQSQDTQYF.